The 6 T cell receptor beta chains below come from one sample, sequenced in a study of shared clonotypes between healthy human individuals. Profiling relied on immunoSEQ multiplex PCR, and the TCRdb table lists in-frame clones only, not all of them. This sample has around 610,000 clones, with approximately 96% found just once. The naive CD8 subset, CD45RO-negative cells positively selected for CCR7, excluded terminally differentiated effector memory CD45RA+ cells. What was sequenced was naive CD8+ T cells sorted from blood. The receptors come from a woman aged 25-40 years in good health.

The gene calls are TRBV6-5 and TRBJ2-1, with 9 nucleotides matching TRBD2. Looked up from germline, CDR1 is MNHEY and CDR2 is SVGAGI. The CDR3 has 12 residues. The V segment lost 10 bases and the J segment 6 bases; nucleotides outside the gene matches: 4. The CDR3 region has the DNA TGTGCCACTGGACTAGCGCTCAATGAGCAGTTCTTC. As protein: CATGLALNEQFF.

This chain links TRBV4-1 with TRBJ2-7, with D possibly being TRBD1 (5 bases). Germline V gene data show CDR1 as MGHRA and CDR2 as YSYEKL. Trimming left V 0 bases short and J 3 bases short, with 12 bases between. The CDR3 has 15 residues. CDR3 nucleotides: TGCGCCAGCAGCCAAGAAGGTAAAAGGGGCTACGAGCAGTACTTC. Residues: CASSQEGKRGYEQYF.

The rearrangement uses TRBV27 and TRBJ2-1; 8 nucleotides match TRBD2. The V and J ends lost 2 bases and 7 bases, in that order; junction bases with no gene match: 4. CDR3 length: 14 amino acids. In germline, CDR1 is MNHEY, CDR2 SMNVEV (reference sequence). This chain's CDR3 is CASSLGGRKNEQFF. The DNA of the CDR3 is TGTGCCAGCAGTTTAGGCGGGAGGAAAAATGAGCAGTTCTTC.

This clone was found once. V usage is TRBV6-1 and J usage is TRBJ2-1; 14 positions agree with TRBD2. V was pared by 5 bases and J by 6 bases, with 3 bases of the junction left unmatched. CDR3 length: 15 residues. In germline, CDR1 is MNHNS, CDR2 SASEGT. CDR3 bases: TGTGCCAGCAGTCCGACTAGCGGGAGGGCCAATGAGCAGTTCTTC. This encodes CASSPTSGRANEQFF.

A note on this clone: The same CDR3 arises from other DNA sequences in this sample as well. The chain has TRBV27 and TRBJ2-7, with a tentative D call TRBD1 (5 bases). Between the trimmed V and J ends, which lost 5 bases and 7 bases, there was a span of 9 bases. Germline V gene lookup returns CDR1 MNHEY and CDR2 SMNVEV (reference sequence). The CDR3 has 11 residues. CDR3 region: CASSQGGEQYF. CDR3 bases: TGTGCCAGCAGTCAGGGTGGGGAGCAGTACTTC.

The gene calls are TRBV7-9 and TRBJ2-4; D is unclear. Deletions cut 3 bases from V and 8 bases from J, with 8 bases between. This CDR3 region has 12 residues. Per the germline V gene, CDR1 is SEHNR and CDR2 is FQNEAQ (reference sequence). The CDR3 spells CASSFSGDIQYF. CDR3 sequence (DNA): TGTGCCAGCAGCTTCAGTGGGGACATTCAGTACTTC.